This TCR beta chain was sequenced in a study of regulatory T cells in long-lasting Graves disease. The TCR beta library used iRepertoire HTBI primers with Arm-PCR amplification of CDR3. Each CDR3 protein is one row after TCRdb ran MiXCR on the multiplex PCR reads. The sample has roughly 470,000 distinct CDR3 sequences, less than 25% seen once. Regarding time point: persistent/refractory GD, antithyroid drugs over 5 years with positive TRAb. PBMC-derived RNA was used for the TCR library. Patient provenance is recorded as an endocrinology department in Xi'an, China. The CDR3 is 15 residues long. CDR1 and CDR2 from the germline V gene are SEHNR and FQNEAQ (reference sequence). V shed 3 bases and J shed 1 base, with 11 bases lying between them.

The sequences come from peripheral blood mononuclear cells (PBMCs), collected when the disease was refractory, from a patient treated with antithyroid drugs. The V gene is TRBV7-9, the J gene TRBJ2-3; D is uncertain. This receptor was obtained from a female donor with Graves disease. CDR3 region: CASSFQLTRTDTQYF. The DNA of the CDR3 is TGTGCCAGCAGCTTTCAACTAACCCGCACAGATACGCAGTATTTT.